This T cell receptor (beta chain) was identified in a study of shared clonotypes between healthy human individuals. Regarding the study as a whole: Generation probabilities were higher for clonotypes shared across all four sorted-subset donors than for unshared ones.

This CDR3 is 14 amino acids long. V lost 7 bases to trimming and J lost 13 bases, with 26 bases between them. Germline assignment: CDR1 SQVTM and CDR2 ANQGSEA. For this clone: The antigen is not known.

TCRdb keeps only in-frame clones here, not all; method: immunoSEQ multiplex PCR. The sample holds around 99,000 clones, 60% to 75% seen once. The receptor comes from a man aged 25-40 years in good health. The source material was memory CD8+ T cells sorted from blood. Specified subset: CD45RO+ cells pooled with CCR7-negative TemRA cells. The genes are TRBV29-1 and TRBJ2-1; a possible D gene is TRBD2 (6 bases). The CDR3 is CSAPDPAGLHVQFF. The CDR3 nucleotides read TGCAGCGCCCCGGACCCCGCGGGGCTTCACGTACAGTTCTTC.